This TCR beta chain was identified during a study of blood T cell repertoires in COVID-19. For the study at large: Material from acute and convalescent COVID-19 was sourced from the United States, Italy and Spain. T cells, B-cell-depleted T cells, or PBMCs provided the cDNA or gDNA that served as material.

This clone occurred a few times. V was shortened by 7 bases and J by 7 bases, with 17 bases between the two germline ends. The CDR3 has 14 residues. Germline assignment: CDR1 SGHVS and CDR2 FQNEAQ. Study processing details: The authors estimated nucleated cell counts from reference gene primer amplification. The method was immunoSEQ multiplex PCR; TCRdb's version includes in-frame clones alone and lacks a portion of them. The D gene and trimming were derived from the DNA, and the V and J assignments and clone size from that table. The sample shows about 42,000 clones, around 82% of them seen only once.

This receptor was identified in a human donor in a cohort sampled during active COVID-19. Material for sequencing was peripheral blood. The gene calls are TRBV7-8 and TRBJ1-5; the D gene is possibly TRBD1 (5 bases). CDR3 in amino acids: CASTPGRTRQPQHF. In DNA, the CDR3 is TGTGCCAGCACCCCTGGGAGGACAAGGCAGCCCCAGCATTTT.